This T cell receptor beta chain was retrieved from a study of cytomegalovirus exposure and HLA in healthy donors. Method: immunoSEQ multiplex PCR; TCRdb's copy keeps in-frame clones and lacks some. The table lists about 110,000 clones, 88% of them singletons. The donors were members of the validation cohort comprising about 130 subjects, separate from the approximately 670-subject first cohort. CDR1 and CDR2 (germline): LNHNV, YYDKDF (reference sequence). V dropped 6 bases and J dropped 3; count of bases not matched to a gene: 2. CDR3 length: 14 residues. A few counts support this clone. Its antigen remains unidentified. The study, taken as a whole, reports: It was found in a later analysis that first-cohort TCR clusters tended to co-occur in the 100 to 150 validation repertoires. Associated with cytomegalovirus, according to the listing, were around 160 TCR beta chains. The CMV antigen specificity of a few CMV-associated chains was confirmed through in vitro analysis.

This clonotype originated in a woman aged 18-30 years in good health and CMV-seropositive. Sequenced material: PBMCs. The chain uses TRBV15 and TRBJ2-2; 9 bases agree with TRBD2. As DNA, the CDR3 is TGTGCCACCAGAGTAGCGGGGGACACCGGGGAGCTGTTTTTT. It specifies CATRVAGDTGELFF.